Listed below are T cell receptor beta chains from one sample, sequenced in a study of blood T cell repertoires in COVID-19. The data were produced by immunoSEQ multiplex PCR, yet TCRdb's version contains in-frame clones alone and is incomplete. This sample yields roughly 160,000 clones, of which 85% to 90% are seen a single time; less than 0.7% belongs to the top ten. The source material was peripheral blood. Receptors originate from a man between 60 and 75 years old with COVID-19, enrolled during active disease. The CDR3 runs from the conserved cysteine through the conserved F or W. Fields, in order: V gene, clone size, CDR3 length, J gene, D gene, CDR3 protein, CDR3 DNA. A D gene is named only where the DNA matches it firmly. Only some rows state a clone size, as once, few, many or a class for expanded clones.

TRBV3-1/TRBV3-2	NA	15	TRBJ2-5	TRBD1	CASSPGTGGAKTQYF	TGTGCCAGCAGCCCTGGGACAGGGGGCGCGAAGACCCAGTACTTC
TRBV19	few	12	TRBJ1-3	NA	CAIQTDGNTIYF	TGTGCCATCCAGACAGATGGAAACACCATATATTTT
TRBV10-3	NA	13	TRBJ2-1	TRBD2	CAISVTSDNEQFF	TGTGCCATCAGCGTAACTAGCGACAATGAGCAGTTCTTC
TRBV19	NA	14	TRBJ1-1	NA	CASSIEGLNTEAFF	TGTGCCAGTAGTATAGAGGGCCTTAACACTGAAGCTTTCTTT
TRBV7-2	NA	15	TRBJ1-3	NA	CASSLWGGSGNTIYF	TGTGCCAGCAGCTTATGGGGGGGATCAGGAAACACCATATATTTT
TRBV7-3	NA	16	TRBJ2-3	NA	CASSPRLATSTDTQYF	TGTGCCAGCAGCCCCCGCCTAGCGACTAGCACAGATACGCAGTATTTT
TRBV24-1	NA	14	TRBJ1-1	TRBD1	CATSPGTGNTEAFF	TGTGCCACCAGTCCCGGGACAGGGAACACTGAAGCTTTCTTT
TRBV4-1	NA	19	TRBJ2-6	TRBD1	CASSQEDRDRGAGANVLTF	TGCGCCAGCAGCCAGGAGGACCGGGACAGGGGGGCTGGGGCCAACGTCCTGACTTTC
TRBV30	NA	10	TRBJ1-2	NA	CAGGRGSYTF	TGTGCCGGGGGGAGAGGCTCCTACACCTTC
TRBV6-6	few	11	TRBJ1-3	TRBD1	CATGTVNTIYF	TGTGCCACCGGGACAGTAAACACCATATATTTT
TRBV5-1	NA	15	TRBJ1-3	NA	CASSGGDNSGNTIYF	TGCGCCAGCAGTGGAGGGGATAACTCTGGAAACACCATATATTTT
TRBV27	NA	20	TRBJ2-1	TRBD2	CASSFGGLLGSGRASHEQFF	TGTGCCAGCAGTTTTGGGGGGTTGTTGGGATCCGGGAGGGCCTCCCATGAGCAGTTCTTC
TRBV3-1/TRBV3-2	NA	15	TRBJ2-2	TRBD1	CASSPFQGAGGELFF	TGTGCCAGCAGTCCCTTCCAGGGGGCTGGCGGGGAGCTGTTTTTT
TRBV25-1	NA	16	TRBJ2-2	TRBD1	CASSDYRDRGRGELFF	TGTGCCAGCAGTGATTACCGGGACAGGGGGCGCGGGGAGCTGTTTTTT
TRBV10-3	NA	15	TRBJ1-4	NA	CAISGGGGTNEKLFF	TGTGCCATCAGTGGAGGCGGGGGAACTAATGAAAAACTGTTTTTT
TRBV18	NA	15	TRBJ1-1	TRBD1	CASSPTKDRGTEAFF	TGTGCCAGCTCACCGACAAAGGACAGGGGGACTGAAGCTTTCTTT
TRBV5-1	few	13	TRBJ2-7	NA	CASSLVVVSEQYF	TGCGCCAGCAGCTTGGTCGTAGTAAGCGAGCAGTACTTC
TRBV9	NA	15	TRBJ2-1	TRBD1	CASSAGTGGYNEQFF	TGTGCCAGCAGCGCCGGGACAGGGGGCTACAATGAGCAGTTCTTC
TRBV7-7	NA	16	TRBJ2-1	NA	CASSLRLGVSYNEQFF	TGTGCTAGCAGCTTACGGCTGGGCGTCTCCTACAATGAGCAGTTCTTC
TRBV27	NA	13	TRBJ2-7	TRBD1	CASSPRQGSEQYF	TGTGCCAGCAGTCCGAGACAGGGTAGCGAGCAGTACTTC
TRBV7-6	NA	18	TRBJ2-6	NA	CASSLVGVPSSGANVLTF	TGTGCCAGCAGCTTAGTCGGGGTGCCAAGCTCTGGGGCCAACGTCCTGACTTTC
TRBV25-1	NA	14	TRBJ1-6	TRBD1	CASNLGTDNSPLHF	TGTGCCAGCAATCTCGGGACAGATAATTCACCCCTCCACTTT
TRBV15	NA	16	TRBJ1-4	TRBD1	CATSRGGQATNEKLFF	TGTGCCACCAGCAGGGGGGGACAGGCAACTAATGAAAAACTGTTTTTT
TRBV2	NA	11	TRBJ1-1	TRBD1	CASHRGTEAFF	TGTGCCAGCCACAGGGGCACTGAAGCTTTCTTT
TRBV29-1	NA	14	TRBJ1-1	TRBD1	CSVVTGAVHTEAFF	TGCAGCGTTGTAACAGGGGCGGTTCACACTGAAGCTTTCTTT